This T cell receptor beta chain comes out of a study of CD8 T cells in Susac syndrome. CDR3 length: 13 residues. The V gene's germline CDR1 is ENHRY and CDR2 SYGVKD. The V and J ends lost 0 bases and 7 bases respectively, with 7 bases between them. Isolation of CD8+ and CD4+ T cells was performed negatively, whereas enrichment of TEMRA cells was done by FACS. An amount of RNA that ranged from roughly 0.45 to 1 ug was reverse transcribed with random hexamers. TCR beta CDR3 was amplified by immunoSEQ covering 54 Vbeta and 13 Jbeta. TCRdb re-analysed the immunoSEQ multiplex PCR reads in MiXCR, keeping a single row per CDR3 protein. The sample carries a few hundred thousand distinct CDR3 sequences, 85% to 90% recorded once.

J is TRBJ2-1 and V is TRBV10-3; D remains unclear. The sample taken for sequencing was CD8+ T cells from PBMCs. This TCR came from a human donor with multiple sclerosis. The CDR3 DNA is TGTGCCATCAGTGAGTCGAATGCGAATGAGCAGTTCTTC. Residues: CAISESNANEQFF.